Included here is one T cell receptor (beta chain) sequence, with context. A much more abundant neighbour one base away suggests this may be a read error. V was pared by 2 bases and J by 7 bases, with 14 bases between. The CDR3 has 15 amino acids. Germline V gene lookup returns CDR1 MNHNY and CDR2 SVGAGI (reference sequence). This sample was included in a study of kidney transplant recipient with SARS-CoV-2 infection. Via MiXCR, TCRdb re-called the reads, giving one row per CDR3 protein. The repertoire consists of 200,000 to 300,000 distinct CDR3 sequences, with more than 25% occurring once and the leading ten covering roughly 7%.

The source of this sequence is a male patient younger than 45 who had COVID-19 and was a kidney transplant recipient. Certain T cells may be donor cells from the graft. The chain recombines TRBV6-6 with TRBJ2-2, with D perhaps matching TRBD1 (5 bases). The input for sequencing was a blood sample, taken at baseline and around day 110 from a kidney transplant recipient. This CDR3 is CASSYPPGLDGELFF. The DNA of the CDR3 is TGTGCCAGCAGTTACCCCCCAGGGCTCGACGGGGAGCTGTTTTTT.